The 29 T cell receptor beta chains given below trace back to one sample, sequenced in a study of blood T cell repertoires in COVID-19. TCRdb keeps only in-frame clones here, not all; method: immunoSEQ multiplex PCR. This table has 190,000 or so clones, roughly nine tenths appearing once. Sequencing used PBMCs or T cells enriched from blood (not recorded which). The receptors originated from a woman in her late teens or twenties who had recovered from COVID-19.

The CDR3 loop is CASSQEWVSEVQYF. As DNA, the CDR3 is TGTGCCAGCAGCCAAGAATGGGTAAGCGAGGTCCAGTACTTC. The chain carries TRBV3-1 (or the pseudogene TRBV3-2) and TRBJ2-7; no reliable D call. Looked up from germline, CDR1 is LGHDT and CDR2 is YNNKEL (reference sequence). The CDR3 totals 14 residues. V was cut by 0 bases and J by 10 bases, with 16 bases left in between.

The J gene is TRBJ1-1, the V gene TRBV6-5; 7 nucleotides match TRBD1. V lost 10 bases, J lost 8 bases, and 4 bases stayed unmatched. Germline V gene sequence: CDR1 MNHEY, CDR2 SVGAGI. This CDR3 contains 10 residues. The CDR3 here is CATLQGEAFF. The CDR3 DNA is TGTGCCACCCTACAGGGGGAAGCTTTCTTT.

The CDR3 sequence: CASSDHYRGGETQYF. Written as DNA, the CDR3 is TGTGCCAGCAGTGACCATTACAGGGGAGGAGAGACCCAGTACTTC. The J gene is TRBJ2-5, the V gene TRBV21-1; TRBD1, as called in the table, went unchecked against the DNA. TRBV21-1 counts as a pseudogene. CDR3 size: 15 residues.

The V gene is TRBV7-2, the J gene TRBJ1-2; D call uncertain. The CDR3 consists of 14 residues. V was shortened by 5 bases and J by 4 bases, with 14 bases between the two germline ends. Germline-derived CDR1 and CDR2 are SGHTA and FQGNSA. The CDR3, as DNA: TGTGCCAGCAGCCCGACTGGAGGCAGCTATGGCTACACCTTC. It translates to CASSPTGGSYGYTF.

The V call is TRBV29-1, the J call TRBJ1-2, with 7 bases fitting TRBD1. After removal of 4 bases from V and 7 bases from J, the junction contained 6 bases not matched to a gene. Germline V gene sequence: CDR1 SQVTM, CDR2 ANQGSEA. There are 12 residues in the CDR3. CDR3 nucleotides: TGCAGCGTTGTTGAGGGGGCCAGTGGCTACACCTTC. Translation: CSVVEGASGYTF. The full variable domain, with the rest looked up from reference TRBV29-1 and TRBJ1-2, is SAVISQKPSRDICQRGTSLTIQCQVDSQVTMMFWYRQQPGQSLTLIATANQGSEATYESGFVIDKFPISRPNLTFSTLTVSNMSPEDSSIYLCSVVEGASGYTFGSGTRLTVV.

This chain joins TRBV4-1 and TRBJ2-3; the D gene is possibly TRBD2 (7 bases). Germline CDR1 is MGHRA and CDR2 is YSYEKL. The CDR3 loop spans 15 amino acids. Trimming left V 0 bases short and J 4 bases short, with 11 bases between. CDR3 sequence reads: CASSQDIGGADTQYF. CDR3 coding DNA: TGCGCCAGCAGCCAAGATATAGGGGGGGCAGATACGCAGTATTTT.

This chain connects TRBV6-5 to TRBJ2-1, with D maybe TRBD2 (6 bases). The length of the CDR3 is 15 residues. Germline CDR1 MNHEY, CDR2 SVGAGI. Between the trimmed V and J ends, which lost 6 bases and 1 base, there was a span of 13 bases. Here the CDR3 reads CASRNGGGSYNEQFF. Written as DNA, the CDR3 is TGTGCCAGCAGAAACGGGGGTGGGTCCTACAATGAGCAGTTCTTC.

This sequence joins TRBV19 and TRBJ1-2, with 12 nucleotides matching TRBD1. Germline CDR1 LNHDA, CDR2 SQIVND (reference sequence). V dropped 4 bases and J dropped 4; count of bases not matched to a gene: 19. This CDR3 contains 20 residues. The CDR3 protein is CASSKGQGASLSTRGYGYTF. The CDR3 DNA reads as TGTGCCAGTAGTAAGGGACAGGGGGCGAGCCTATCAACCCGAGGCTATGGCTACACCTTC.

The chain uses TRBV21-1 and TRBJ1-6; no DNA check was done on the table's D call, TRBD1. TRBV21-1 is assigned pseudogene status. The CDR3 length is 16 residues. DNA of the CDR3: TGTGCCAGCAGTAAAACAGGGGGCGCGGGAAATTCACCCCTCCACTTT. Translated, it gives CASSKTGGAGNSPLHF.

The chain links TRBV27 to TRBJ2-1; 11 bases align to TRBD2. CDR3 length: 18 residues. Looked up from germline, CDR1 is MNHEY and CDR2 is SMNVEV (reference sequence). The junction had 12 bases not matched to a gene; V was cut back by 3 bases and J by 5 bases. The CDR3 protein is CASSFYFPGLAGNNEQFF. The CDR3 region has the DNA TGTGCCAGCAGTTTTTACTTCCCAGGACTAGCGGGCAACAATGAGCAGTTCTTC.

The chain recombines TRBV4-1 with TRBJ2-7; TRBD1 matches at 9 bases. The V gene's germline CDR1 is MGHRA and CDR2 YSYEKL. J lost 4 bases, V lost 1 base, and 5 bases had no gene match. The CDR3 runs 15 residues. The CDR3 region has the DNA TGCGCCAGCAGCCAAGTAGGGACAGGGCTGTACGAGCAGTACTTC. The encoded protein is CASSQVGTGLYEQYF.

The chain uses TRBV7-9 and TRBJ2-3; 7 bases map to TRBD1. Losses at the gene ends were 4 bases for V and 4 bases for J; bases not matched to a gene: 5. CDR3 length: 14 residues. From germline, CDR1 is SEHNR and CDR2 FQNEAQ (reference sequence). The CDR3, as DNA: TGTGCCAGCAGCTCAAGGACAGGAGCAGATACGCAGTATTTT. Translating it yields CASSSRTGADTQYF.

The V gene is TRBV12-5, the J gene TRBJ2-1, with a tentative D call TRBD1 (6 bases). The V end lost 1 base, the J end lost 4 bases, and 23 bases lay between the germline ends. The CDR3 is 19 amino acids. Germline values: CDR1 LGHNT, CDR2 FRNRAP. The CDR3, as DNA: TGTGCTAGTGGTTTGGATTACCGTGGGGGCTCCCAAAATTACAATGAGCAGTTCTTC. It translates to CASGLDYRGGSQNYNEQFF. Together with reference TRBV12-5 and TRBJ2-1, the CDR3 gives the full variable domain: DARVTQTPRHKVTEMGQEVTMRCQPILGHNTVFWYRQTMMQGLELLAYFRNRAPLDDSGMPKDRFSAEMPDATLATLKIQPSEPRDSAVYFCASGLDYRGGSQNYNEQFFGPGTRLTVL.

This clone showed up just once. The chain employs TRBV12-3 or TRBV12-4 and TRBJ1-2; 9 bases align to TRBD1. The CDR3 loop spans 13 amino acids. With 5 bases clipped from V and 6 bases from J, the junction kept 4 bases outside the gene matches. The CDR3 sequence is CASSRTGEHGYTF. The CDR3 nucleotides are TGTGCCAGCAGTAGGACAGGGGAGCATGGCTACACCTTC.

This clone has a handful of counts. The V gene is TRBV6-5, the J gene TRBJ1-1; D is possibly TRBD1 (6 bases). This CDR3 has 14 residues. Germline values: CDR1 MNHEY, CDR2 SVGAGI. The V end was cut by 5 bases, the J end by 0 bases, with 10 bases between. The CDR3 DNA reads as TGTGCCAGCAGTAAGGACAGTATGAACACTGAAGCTTTCTTT. It translates to CASSKDSMNTEAFF.

V and J are TRBV6-2 or TRBV6-3 and TRBJ2-3; 7 bases are shared with TRBD2. Per the germline V gene, CDR1 is MNHEY and CDR2 is SVGEGT. J gave up 5 bases and V 0 bases, and 8 bases lay outside the gene matches. The CDR3 runs to 16 residues. CDR3 sequence: CASSYSGLAVKDTQYF. The CDR3 bases are TGTGCCAGCAGTTACTCGGGTCTAGCGGTTAAAGATACGCAGTATTTT.

The chain links TRBV7-6 to TRBJ2-1, with 7 positions matching TRBD2. CDR3 length equals 13 residues. Germline values: CDR1 SGHVS, CDR2 FNYEAQ. The J segment lost 7 bases and the V segment lost 2 bases, leaving 2 bases of the junction unmatched. In nucleotides, the CDR3 is TGTGCCAGCAGCTTATGGGGGGGAAATGAGCAGTTCTTC. As protein: CASSLWGGNEQFF.

The gene calls are TRBV28 and TRBJ1-5, with D possibly being TRBD1 (6 bases). There are 16 residues in the CDR3. The V and J ends lost 5 bases and 5 bases respectively, with 19 bases between them. Germline CDR1 and CDR2: MDHEN and SYDVKM. The CDR3 bases are TGTGCCAGCAGTCCTAACACCCGGGGGGCGTATCAGCCCCAGCATTTT. The encoded protein is CASSPNTRGAYQPQHF.

V and J are TRBV6-4 and TRBJ1-1; D is perhaps TRBD1 (6 bases). The germline V gene encodes CDR1 MRHNA and CDR2 SNTAGT. The CDR3 runs to 14 residues. V shed 6 bases and J shed 0 bases, with 11 bases lying between them. CDR3 loop: CASSRTALNTEAFF. DNA of the CDR3: TGTGCCAGCAGCCGGACAGCCCTGAACACTGAAGCTTTCTTT.

V and J are TRBV4-1 and TRBJ1-3; 8 bases are shared with TRBD1. Germline-derived CDR1 and CDR2 are MGHRA and YSYEKL. Unmatched junction bases numbered 5, after V lost 0 bases and J lost 4 bases. The CDR3 consists of 16 residues. CDR3 residues: CASSQEYRTGGNTIYF. The CDR3 nucleotides read TGCGCCAGCAGCCAAGAGTATCGGACAGGGGGAAACACCATATATTTT.

The CDR3 reads CASSLKQGADTQYF. CDR3 coding DNA: TGTGCCAGCAGTTTAAAACAGGGCGCAGATACGCAGTATTTT. V usage is TRBV28 and J usage is TRBJ2-3, with D tentatively TRBD1 (6 bases). Per germline, CDR1 MDHEN and CDR2 SYDVKM. V shed 2 bases and J shed 4 bases, with 10 bases lying between them. The CDR3 is made up of 14 amino acids.

The chain employs TRBV9 and TRBJ2-7; 11 bases line up with TRBD1. CDR1 is SGDLS, CDR2 YYNGEE, per germline. J was trimmed by 2 bases and V by 1 base; bases with no gene match: 2. CDR3 length equals 15 residues. CDR3 amino acids: CASSVSGQGAYEQYF. CDR3 DNA sequence: TGTGCCAGCAGCGTATCGGGACAGGGGGCCTACGAGCAGTACTTC.

The rearrangement uses TRBV13 and TRBJ2-7; 9 bases align to TRBD1. J lost 4 bases, V lost 4 bases, and 8 bases had no gene match. The CDR3 length is 15 residues. The germline V gene has CDR1 PRHDT and CDR2 FYEKMQ (reference sequence). In nucleotides, the CDR3 is TGTGCCAGCAGCTCAAGATCGGGACAGGGTTACGAGCAGTACTTC. Amino acid sequence: CASSSRSGQGYEQYF.

The CDR3 region is CASSYSWSSGANVLTF. The CDR3 bases are TGTGCCAGCAGTTACTCGTGGAGCTCTGGGGCCAACGTCCTGACTTTC. The chain links TRBV6-5 to TRBJ2-6; D gene uncertain. Trimming shortened V by 0 bases and J by 0 bases, and 6 bases separated the two germline ends. CDR3 length: 16 residues. Germline lookup yields CDR1 MNHEY and CDR2 SVGAGI.

The genes are TRBV2 and TRBJ1-4, with 9 bases fitting TRBD1. This CDR3 spans 14 amino acids. The germline V gene has CDR1 SNHLY and CDR2 FYNNEI. With 6 bases clipped from V and 10 bases from J, the junction kept 9 bases outside the gene matches. CDR3 loop: CASRGTGLGGKLFF. DNA for the CDR3: TGTGCCAGCAGGGGGACAGGGCTAGGGGGAAAACTGTTTTTT.

The chain recombines TRBV19 with TRBJ2-2, with TRBD2 as a possible D gene (7 bases). Trimming pared 2 bases from V and 6 bases from J, leaving 16 bases between. The CDR3 runs 16 residues. Germline V gene lookup returns CDR1 LNHDA and CDR2 SQIVND (reference sequence). For the CDR3, the DNA is TGTGCCAGTAGTATAATGGGGGGGCTAGTCGCCGGGGAGCTGTTTTTT. This codes for CASSIMGGLVAGELFF.

The chain links TRBV19 to TRBJ1-2; 7 bases agree with TRBD1. The germline gives CDR1 LNHDA, CDR2 SQIVND (reference sequence). V dropped 8 bases and J dropped 8; count of bases not matched to a gene: 8. This CDR3 comprises 12 residues. The CDR3 nucleotides read TGTGCCAGTGCTTGGACAGGCAGAGGCTACACCTTC. This encodes CASAWTGRGYTF.

This chain connects TRBV7-2 to TRBJ2-7; 10 bases fit TRBD2. CDR3 length equals 17 residues. The J segment lost 2 bases and the V segment lost 2 bases, leaving 9 bases of the junction unmatched. Germline loops: CDR1 SGHTA, CDR2 FQGNSA. CDR3 region: CASSLKISSGGAYEQYF. The CDR3 nucleotides are TGTGCCAGCAGCTTAAAAATCTCCAGCGGGGGGGCCTACGAGCAGTACTTC. Combining the CDR3 with reference TRBV7-2 and TRBJ2-7 gives the whole variable domain GAGVSQSPSNKVTEKGKDVELRCDPISGHTALYWYRQSLGQGLEFLIYFQGNSAPDKSGLPSDRFSAERTGGSVSTLTIQRTQQEDSAVYLCASSLKISSGGAYEQYFGPGTRLTVT.

The chain recombines TRBV9 with TRBJ2-7; D unresolved. CDR1 and CDR2 from the germline V gene are SGDLS and YYNGEE. The CDR3 length is 13 residues. The V gene lost 3 bases and the J gene lost 7 bases, with 14 bases spanning the gap. In DNA form, the CDR3 reads TGTGCCAGCAGCGCAACCGCTTGGAGAGAGCAGTACTTC. Its protein is CASSATAWREQYF.